This T cell receptor (beta chain) is from a study of blood T cells in healthy people across ages. Whole-study results and caveats: Naive CD4+ cells and diversity were both higher in long-lived donors than in aged donors.

It was with a sample-barcoded 5' primer and a J-beta primer mix that a second PCR of about 7 to 12 cycles was run. Using its own MiXCR run on the 5' RACE reads, TCRdb lists one record per CDR3 protein. This sample has about 1.6 million distinct CDR3 sequences, with 30% to 35% found just once. The CDR3 length is 17 residues. Germline lookup yields CDR1 MDHEN and CDR2 SYDVKM. The V and J ends lost 5 bases and 3 bases respectively, with 20 bases between them. Note on this clonotype: Its antigen is as yet unknown.

The receptor comes from a woman in her 30s in good health. The V and J genes are TRBV28 and TRBJ2-1; unclear D gene. The sample consisted of blood. In DNA, the CDR3 is TGTGCCAGCAGTCCACCCTCTGGGAACCGGCACTACAATGAGCAGTTCTTC. This codes for CASSPPSGNRHYNEQFF. The entire variable domain, with the rest obtained from reference TRBV28 and TRBJ2-1, is as follows: DVKVTQSSRYLVKRTGEKVFLECVQDMDHENMFWYRQDPGLGLRLIYFSYDVKMKEKGDIPEGYSVSREKKERFSLILESASTNQTSMYLCASSPPSGNRHYNEQFFGPGTRLTVL.